This record concerns one T cell receptor (beta chain) sequence. Via MiXCR, TCRdb re-called the 5' RACE reads, giving one row per CDR3 protein. The sample includes approximately 52,000 distinct CDR3 sequences, approximately 7% of them seen just once. The record originates from a study of spatial heterogeneity in lung cancer. Study-level information: Raw reads showed each unique TCR and UMI combination turning up more than ten times on average.

V lost 1 base to trimming and J lost 0 bases, with 9 bases between them. Germline loops: CDR1 MGHRA, CDR2 YSYEKL. The CDR3 length is 16 residues. The time point is: sample taken at primary tumor resection. Whole RNA came from tumor, nontumor lung or frozen PBMC and was sequenced without being sorted. This sequence was found in a female donor with early-stage non-small cell lung cancer. The rearrangement joins TRBV4-1 to TRBJ1-4; D is uncertain. The sequences come from PBMCs, collected at surgery. The CDR3 spells CASSQGEGATNEKLFF. Here the CDR3 DNA reads TGCGCCAGCAGCCAAGGTGAAGGCGCAACTAATGAAAAACTGTTTTTT.